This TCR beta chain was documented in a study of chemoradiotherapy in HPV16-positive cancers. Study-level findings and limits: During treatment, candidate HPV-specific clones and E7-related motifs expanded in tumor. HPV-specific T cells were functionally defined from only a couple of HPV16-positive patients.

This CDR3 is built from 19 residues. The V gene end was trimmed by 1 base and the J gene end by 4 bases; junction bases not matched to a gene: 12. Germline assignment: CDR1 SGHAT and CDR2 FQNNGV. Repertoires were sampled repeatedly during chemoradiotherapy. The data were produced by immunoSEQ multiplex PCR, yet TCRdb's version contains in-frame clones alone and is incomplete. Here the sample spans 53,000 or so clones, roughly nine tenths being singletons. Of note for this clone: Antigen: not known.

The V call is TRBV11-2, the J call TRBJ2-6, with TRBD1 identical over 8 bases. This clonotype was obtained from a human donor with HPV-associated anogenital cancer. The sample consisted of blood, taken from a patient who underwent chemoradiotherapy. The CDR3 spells CASSLAGQAQRSGANVLTF. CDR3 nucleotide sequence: TGTGCCAGCAGCTTAGCGGGACAGGCCCAAAGGTCAGGGGCCAACGTCCTGACTTTC.